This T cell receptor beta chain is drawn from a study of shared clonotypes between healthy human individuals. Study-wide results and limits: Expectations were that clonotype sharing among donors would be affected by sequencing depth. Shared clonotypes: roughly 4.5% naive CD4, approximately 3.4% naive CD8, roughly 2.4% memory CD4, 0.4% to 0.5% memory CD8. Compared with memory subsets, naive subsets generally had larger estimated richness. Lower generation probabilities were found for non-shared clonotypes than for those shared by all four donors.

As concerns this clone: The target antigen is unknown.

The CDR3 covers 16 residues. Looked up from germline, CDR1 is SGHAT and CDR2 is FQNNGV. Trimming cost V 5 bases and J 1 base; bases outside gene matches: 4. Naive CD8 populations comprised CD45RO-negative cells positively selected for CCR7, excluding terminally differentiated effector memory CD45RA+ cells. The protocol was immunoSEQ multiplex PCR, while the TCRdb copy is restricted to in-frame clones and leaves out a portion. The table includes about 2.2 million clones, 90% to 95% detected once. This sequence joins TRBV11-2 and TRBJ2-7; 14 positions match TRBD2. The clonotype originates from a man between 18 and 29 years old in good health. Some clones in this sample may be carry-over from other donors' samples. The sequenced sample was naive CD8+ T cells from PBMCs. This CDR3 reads CASSLGLAGDSYEQYF. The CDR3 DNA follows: TGTGCCAGCAGCCTGGGACTAGCGGGAGATTCCTACGAGCAGTACTTC.